Here is one TCR beta chain with its context. Its matching antigen is unknown. V was cut by 8 bases and J by 8 bases, with 15 bases left in between. This CDR3 region has 12 residues. Germline CDR1 and CDR2: LNHDA and SQIVND (reference sequence). These data come from a study of cytomegalovirus exposure and HLA in healthy donors. Study as a whole: Early release data held 85 million or so unique TCRs from HLA-typed donors. Overall study findings and caveats: A few V segments could not be told apart, such as TRBV6-2 and TRBV6-3, and were left out.

PCR used 60 Vbeta primers and 13 Jbeta primers. Measured with immunoSEQ multiplex PCR; TCRdb has only the in-frame clones, and not every one. The table includes 100,000 to 120,000 clones, over 65% detected once. The TCR comes from a woman in her thirties or forties in good health and CMV-seropositive. V usage is TRBV19 and J usage is TRBJ1-2; the D is unclear. The sample comprised PBMCs. CDR3 sequence (DNA): TGTGCCAGTGGTTCTTCCTGGCAGGGCTACACCTTC. Translation: CASGSSWQGYTF.